This TCR beta chain was sequenced during a study of T cells after posttransplantation cyclophosphamide. Per germline, CDR1 GTSNPN and CDR2 SVGIG (reference sequence). The V end lost 2 bases, the J end lost 5 bases, and 25 bases lay between the germline ends. The CDR3 sequence is 18 residues long. In this sample, this clone turned up many times. This table comes from immunoSEQ multiplex PCR, and its TCRdb copy is limited to in-frame clones, with some not included. The sample has approximately 4,100 clones, none seen only once. A marrow graft followed busulfan-fludarabine conditioning, with cyclophosphamide on days +3 and +4.

This receptor was taken from a female patient aged 18 to 35 who received an allogeneic stem cell transplant from an unrelated donor, was CMV-positive, and had acute GVHD only. The graft donor may have contributed some T cells. V usage is TRBV30 and J usage is TRBJ1-5, with D possibly being TRBD1 (6 bases). The sequencing used PBMCs, collected after allogeneic stem cell transplant with posttransplant cyclophosphamide. Here the CDR3 reads CAWSLEGEGTNPYQPQHF. The CDR3, as DNA: TGTGCCTGGAGTCTCGAGGGGGAGGGCACAAACCCCTATCAGCCCCAGCATTTT.